The clone carrying this TCR beta chain was recorded many times. Time point described: sample taken at primary tumor resection. Sequencing of whole RNA from tumor, nontumor lung or frozen PBMC involved no sorting. The sample comes from a study of spatial heterogeneity in lung cancer. TCRdb itself ran the 5' RACE reads through MiXCR, one entry per CDR3 protein. The sample contains 20,000 to 25,000 distinct CDR3 sequences, about 4.5% of which appear only once. The V gene lost 6 bases and the J gene lost 5 bases, with 13 bases spanning the gap. This CDR3 is 14 amino acids long. From germline, CDR1 is LGHDT and CDR2 YNNKEL (reference sequence).

The chain is built from TRBV3-1 and TRBJ1-4; maybe TRBD1 (6 bases). The source was PBMCs, collected at surgery. The clonotype comes from a male donor with early-stage non-small cell lung cancer. The CDR3 DNA follows: TGTGCCAGCAGACCGGGAAGGGGGAATGAAAAACTGTTTTTT. This translates into CASRPGRGNEKLFF.